The 26 T cell receptor beta chains listed next were all sequenced from one sample in a study of Tregs in tolerant kidney transplant recipients (dated by TCRdb to about 2019). The label giving this sample's time point can be read as: 6 months after combined kidney and bone marrow transplant. The transplants used related donors with nonmyeloablative bone marrow transplantation, and mixed chimerism in the human trials was transient. Library prep was done by the immunoSEQ multiplex PCR assay. What TCRdb holds here is the immuneACCESS table cut down to in-frame rearrangements. Part of the clones is not present; checked against another copy, under half of the missing clones reflect an unresolved V gene, and the others are unexplained. The sample table holds roughly 23,000 clones. The leading ten clones occupy around 4% of the sample. This specimen consisted of CD4+ T cells from blood (PBMCs), obtained 6 months after the transplant. The receptors were gathered from a human patient who received a combined kidney and bone marrow transplant. After a transplant, some of the T cells may come from the graft donor.

A remark on this clone: The read gets to within 3 residues of the CDR3 end, and the germline J gene fills in the rest. The V and J genes are TRBV19 and TRBJ2-7, with 8 positions matching TRBD1. The CDR3 runs to 14 residues. Germline CDR1 is LNHDA and CDR2 is SQIVND (reference sequence). Trimming removed 2 bases from V and 2 bases from J; junction bases left unmatched: 2. The DNA read from the CDR3 is TGTGCCAGTAGTATACAGGGGGCCCCCTACGAG. It yields the protein CASSIQGAPYE. The entire CDR3 protein is CASSIQGAPYEQYF.

Concerning this clone itself: The read terminates 3 residues before the CDR3 end, so the remaining end is supplied by the germline J gene. V gene TRBV2 combines with J gene TRBJ2-5, with D maybe TRBD2 (5 bases). This CDR3 is 12 amino acids long. The V end was cut by 3 bases, the J end by 5 bases, with 7 bases between. The germline V gene has CDR1 SNHLY and CDR2 FYNNEI. CDR3 DNA, as far as it was read: TGTGCCAGCAGTGAGGTAGCGGAGACC. Protein product: CASSEVAET. The entire CDR3 is CASSEVAETQYF.

For this clone: The read gets to within 3 residues of the CDR3 end, and the germline J gene fills in the rest. The chain links TRBV5-1 to TRBJ2-1, with D hard to call. The CDR3 contains 11 residues. V lost 4 bases and J 3 bases, leaving 2 bases between the germline ends. Germline CDR1 reads SGHRS; CDR2 reads YFSETQ. The CDR3 here is CASSLYNEQFF. CDR3 DNA, as far as it was read: TGCGCCAGCAGCCTCTACAATGAG.

Worth noting for this clone: The read terminates 3 residues before the CDR3 end, so the remaining end is supplied by the germline J gene. V and J are TRBV18 and TRBJ2-1; no definite D call. V was cut by 2 bases and J by 8 bases, with 10 bases left in between. The CDR3 runs to 13 residues. From germline, CDR1 is KGHSH and CDR2 LQKENI. The CDR3 loop reads CASSPASLDEQFF. Partial CDR3 DNA: TGTGCCAGCTCACCAGCTAGTCTCGATGAG.

About this clone: The read comes to an end 3 residues before the CDR3 does, leaving the germline J gene to fill in the end. The rearrangement links TRBV2 to TRBJ2-7; the match to TRBD1 covers 10 bases. The germline CDR1 and CDR2 sequences are SNHLY and FYNNEI. The V and J ends lost 6 bases and 6 bases, in that order; junction bases with no gene match: 5. The CDR3 consists of 13 residues. The CDR3 protein is CASRRTGGAEQYF. Partial CDR3 DNA: TGTGCCAGCAGGCGGACAGGGGGGGCCGAG. Supplemented by reference TRBV2 and TRBJ2-7, the full variable domain reads EPEVTQTPSHQVTQMGQEVILRCVPISNHLYFYWYRQILGQKVEFLVSFYNNEISEKSEIFDDQFSVERPDGSNFTLKIRSTKLEDSAMYFCASRRTGGAEQYFGPGTRLTVT.

As for this clone: The read finishes 3 residues shy of the CDR3 end, and the germline J gene is used to complete it. The gene calls are TRBV5-1 and TRBJ1-2; D remains ambiguous. V was cut by 2 bases and J by 3 bases, with 8 bases left in between. The CDR3 is 13 amino acids. Looked up from germline, CDR1 is SGHRS and CDR2 is YFSETQ. The sequenced part of the CDR3 DNA is TGCGCCAGCAGCTTAGTGAGCGACTATGGC. Its protein is CASSLVSDYG. The full CDR3 protein reads CASSLVSDYGYTF.

Remarks on this clone: The read is 3 residues too short to cover the CDR3 end, so that end is filled in from the germline J gene. The chain joins TRBV5-1 to TRBJ2-6; a possible D gene is TRBD1 (5 bases). The CDR3 totals 15 residues. The germline V and J ends were trimmed by 4 bases and 0 bases, with 8 bases remaining between them. Germline CDR1 is SGHRS and CDR2 is YFSETQ. The CDR3 protein is CASSPDSSGANVLTF. The sequenced CDR3 bases are TGCGCCAGCAGCCCCGACAGCTCTGGGGCCAACGTC.

As for this clone: The CDR3 extends 3 residues past the end of the read, so its final part is completed from the germline J gene. The chain employs TRBV5-1 and TRBJ2-1, with 7 positions matching TRBD1. The ends lost 4 bases at V and 5 bases at J; junction bases unmatched: 6. From germline, CDR1 is SGHRS and CDR2 YFSETQ. This CDR3 region has 14 residues. The sequenced CDR3 bases are TGCGCCAGCAGCCCAGAGGGACAGAACAATGAG. Protein sequence: CASSPEGQNNE. In full, the CDR3 reads CASSPEGQNNEQFF.

CDR3: CASSQGGGETQYF. The covered CDR3 bases are TGTGCCAGCTCACAGGGAGGGGGTGAGACC. V and J are TRBV6-2 or TRBV6-3 and TRBJ2-5, with a tentative D call TRBD2 (7 bases). The read ends 3 residues early relative to the CDR3; the germline J gene fills the gap. Between the trimmed V and J ends, which lost 8 bases and 5 bases, there was a span of 15 bases. Germline CDR1 MNHEY, CDR2 SVGEGT. The CDR3 sequence is 13 residues long.

For this clone: The CDR3 end lies 3 residues beyond the end of the read and is filled in from the germline J gene. The chain links TRBV6-2 or TRBV6-3 to TRBJ2-2; D remains ambiguous. The CDR3 totals 13 residues. CDR1 is MNHEY and CDR2 is SVGEGT in the germline V gene. Trimming pared 5 bases from V and 0 bases from J, leaving 4 bases between. This CDR3 reads CASSATNTGELFF. CDR3 DNA, as far as it was read: TGTGCCAGCAGTGCTACGAACACCGGGGAG.

As regards this clone: The DNA ends 3 residues before the CDR3 does, and the rest of the CDR3 is filled in from the germline J gene. The rearrangement joins TRBV7-8 to TRBJ2-2; 11 positions match TRBD2. The V segment lost 10 bases and the J segment 2 bases; nucleotides outside the gene matches: 9. The CDR3 has 16 amino acids. Germline V CDR1 and CDR2: SGHVS, FQNEAQ. The sequenced CDR3 bases are TGTGCCACCAAAACGGGACTAGCGGCCAACACCGGGGAG. As protein: CATKTGLAANTGE. The whole CDR3 sequence reads CATKTGLAANTGELFF. Full variable domain (outside the CDR3, taken from reference TRBV7-8 and TRBJ2-2): GAGVSQSPRYKVAKRGQDVALRCDPISGHVSLFWYQQALGQGPEFLTYFQNEAQLDKSGLPSDRFFAERPEGSVSTLKIQRTQQEDSAVYLCATKTGLAANTGELFFGEGSRLTVL.

Worth noting for this clone: The CDR3 end falls 3 residues outside the read, so it is completed with the germline J gene. This chain uses TRBV7-2 with TRBJ2-1; the D call may be TRBD1 or TRBD2 (5 bases each). V lost 5 bases to trimming and J lost 4 bases, with 15 bases between them. CDR3 length: 15 amino acids. Germline CDR1 is SGHTA and CDR2 is FQGNSA. CDR3 sequence: CASSEGLVPYNEQFF. CDR3 DNA, as far as it was read: TGTGCCAGCAGCGAGGGGTTAGTCCCGTACAATGAG.

Details on this clone: The read finishes 3 residues shy of the CDR3 end, and the germline J gene is used to complete it. V usage is TRBV19 and J usage is TRBJ1-2, with D perhaps TRBD1 (5 bases). Germline V gene data show CDR1 as LNHDA and CDR2 as SQIVND (reference sequence). V lost 5 bases, J lost 2 bases, and 9 bases lay in between. The CDR3 extends over 13 amino acids. CDR3 DNA (partial): TGTGCCAGTAGTCGGGAGGGGAACTATGGC. This sequence encodes CASSREGNYG. The whole CDR3 protein is CASSREGNYGYTF.

In regard to this clone: The read falls 3 residues short of the CDR3 end, and the missing part is taken from the germline J gene. The chain uses TRBV10-3 and TRBJ2-1; 9 nucleotides match TRBD1. J was trimmed by 9 bases and V by 6 bases; bases with no gene match: 9. CDR3 length: 14 residues. From germline, CDR1 is ENHRY and CDR2 SYGVKD. The part of the CDR3 DNA that was read is TGTGCCATCAGATCAGGGACAGGGACGGGTGAG. This sequence encodes CAIRSGTGTGE. The CDR3 in full is CAIRSGTGTGEQFF.

Concerning this clone: With the read ending 3 residues before the CDR3 end, the germline J gene is used to fill in that end. The chain couples TRBV7-6 to TRBJ2-7; D perhaps matches TRBD2 (5 bases). Trimming took 5 bases from V and 3 from J, leaving 20 bases between them. Germline CDR1 SGHVS, CDR2 FNYEAQ. This CDR3 has 16 residues. Here the CDR3 reads CASSIFSTGVLYEQYF. CDR3 bases read: TGTGCCAGCAGCATCTTCTCGACCGGGGTTCTCTACGAG.

Regarding this clone: The DNA ends 3 residues before the CDR3 does, and the rest of the CDR3 is filled in from the germline J gene. The chain recombines TRBV11-2 with TRBJ1-5; tentatively, D is TRBD1 (6 bases). Trimming stripped 1 base from V and 6 bases from J, with 13 bases between. This CDR3 has 15 residues. In germline, CDR1 is SGHAT, CDR2 FQNNGV. The CDR3 sequence is CASSLGGQGIQPQHF. The CDR3 DNA, read in part, is TGTGCCAGCAGCTTAGGGGGGCAGGGGATTCAGCCC. The full variable domain, its missing parts supplied by reference TRBV11-2 and TRBJ1-5, is EAGVAQSPRYKIIEKRQSVAFWCNPISGHATLYWYQQILGQGPKLLIQFQNNGVVDDSQLPKDRFSAERLKGVDSTLKIQPAKLEDSAVYLCASSLGGQGIQPQHFGDGTRLSIL.

On this clone itself: The read gets to within 3 residues of the CDR3 end, and the germline J gene fills in the rest. The rearrangement links TRBV5-1 to TRBJ2-3; no clear D gene. V dropped 0 bases and J dropped 5 bases, with 4 bases sitting between them. The germline V gene encodes CDR1 SGHRS and CDR2 YFSETQ. The CDR3 length is 12 residues. CDR3 bases read: TGCGCCAGCAGCTTGGAAGGAGATACG. Protein: CASSLEGDT. The complete CDR3 reads CASSLEGDTQYF.

Of note for this clone: The sequence runs out 3 residues before the end of the CDR3; the remainder is reconstructed from the germline J gene. J is TRBJ2-3 and V is TRBV7-2, with no clear D. Trimming left V 5 bases short and J 5 bases short, with 11 bases between. The CDR3 consists of 13 residues. Germline loops: CDR1 SGHTA, CDR2 FQGNSA. The part of the CDR3 DNA that was read is TGTGCCAGCAGCCGAGACTCCCTAGATACG. Amino acid sequence: CASSRDSLDT. The CDR3 in its entirety is CASSRDSLDTQYF.

Points on this clone: Read data end 3 residues before the CDR3 end; the end is taken from the germline J gene. The chain has TRBV20-1 and TRBJ1-4, with D tentatively TRBD1 (6 bases). V lost 1 base and J 4 bases, leaving 10 bases between the germline ends. The length of the CDR3 is 14 residues. Per germline, CDR1 DFQATT and CDR2 SNEGSKA (reference sequence). This chain's CDR3 is CSARADSFNEKLFF. The CDR3 bases that were read are TGCAGTGCTAGAGCGGACAGCTTTAATGAAAAA.

In the case of this clone: The read ends 3 residues before the CDR3 terminus; that terminus is restored from the germline J gene. The chain combines TRBV6-1 with TRBJ2-4; TRBD1 is a possible D gene (6 bases). Germline lookup yields CDR1 MNHNS and CDR2 SASEGT. V lost 3 bases to trimming and J lost 3 bases, with 6 bases between them. The CDR3 extends over 13 amino acids. Incomplete CDR3 DNA: TGTGCCAGCAGTGACAGGGGCAAAAACATT. It encodes CASSDRGKNI. The whole CDR3 protein is CASSDRGKNIQYF.

In the case of this clone: The read gets to within 3 residues of the CDR3 end, and the germline J gene fills in the rest. This chain joins TRBV6-2 or TRBV6-3 and TRBJ2-7; 15 bases align to TRBD2. V shed 6 bases, J shed 2 bases, and the junction held 2 bases outside the gene matches. The CDR3 covers 15 residues. Per the germline V gene, CDR1 is MNHEY and CDR2 is SVGEGT. The CDR3 loop reads CASSRTSGGAYEQYF. CDR3 DNA, as far as it was read: TGTGCCAGCAGCCGGACTAGCGGGGGGGCCTACGAG.

About this clone itself: From the germline J gene comes the end of the CDR3, since the read stops 3 residues before it. The gene calls are TRBV6-2 or TRBV6-3 and TRBJ2-2; D is ambiguous. CDR1 is MNHEY, CDR2 SVGEGT, per germline. The CDR3 is made up of 12 amino acids. Trimming took 7 bases from V and 6 from J, leaving 9 bases between them. CDR3 residues: CASTSGPGELFF. CDR3 bases read: TGTGCCAGCACCTCAGGTCCCGGGGAG.

Worth noting for this clone: The read comes to an end 3 residues before the CDR3 does, leaving the germline J gene to fill in the end. The rearrangement links TRBV30 to TRBJ1-1; tentatively, D is TRBD1 (6 bases). CDR3 length: 20 residues. V lost 0 bases to trimming and J lost 0 bases, with 26 bases between them. In germline, CDR1 is GTSNPN, CDR2 SVGIG (reference sequence). The CDR3 bases that were read are TGTGCCTGGAGTGTAGGGCCTAAATCTTGGGGGCGGGGGATGAACACTGAA. This encodes CAWSVGPKSWGRGMNTE. The full CDR3 is CAWSVGPKSWGRGMNTEAFF.

Note on this clone: The sequenced fragment ends 3 residues before the CDR3 boundary, so the rest is inferred from the germline J gene. The V and J genes are TRBV5-1 and TRBJ1-5; a weak D match, TRBD1 (6 bases). This CDR3 region has 14 residues. CDR1 and CDR2 (germline): SGHRS, YFSETQ. The V end lost 2 bases, the J end lost 8 bases, and 14 bases lay between the germline ends. The sequenced part of the CDR3 DNA is TGCGCCAGCAGCTTTAAGGGGGGGTTCGAGCCC. As protein: CASSFKGGFEP. In full, the CDR3 is CASSFKGGFEPQHF.

In regard to this clone: The sequence runs out 3 residues before the end of the CDR3; the remainder is reconstructed from the germline J gene. The chain couples TRBV19 to TRBJ1-3, with a tentative D call TRBD1 (6 bases). Trimming removed 6 bases from V and 0 bases from J, with 15 bases in between. Looked up from germline, CDR1 is LNHDA and CDR2 is SQIVND (reference sequence). CDR3 length: 16 amino acids. The covered CDR3 bases are TGTGCCAGTAGCAGGACAGTTGGGAGCTCTGGAAACACC. It codes for CASSRTVGSSGNT. The CDR3 as a whole reads CASSRTVGSSGNTIYF.

To note about this clone: Read coverage stops 3 residues before the CDR3 terminus; the germline J gene supplies the remainder. The chain uses TRBV7-2 and TRBJ1-2; D perhaps matches TRBD1 (6 bases). Between the trimmed V and J ends, which lost 3 bases and 2 bases, there was a span of 13 bases. From germline, CDR1 is SGHTA and CDR2 FQGNSA. The CDR3 runs 15 residues. Incomplete CDR3 DNA: TGTGCCAGCAGCTTTACAGGGCAAAACAACTATGGC. Its translation is CASSFTGQNNYG. The entire CDR3 reads CASSFTGQNNYGYTF.